This TCR beta chain was documented in a study of response to subunit inactivated influenza vaccine. Study results and caveats: Researchers suggested that each seasonal influenza vaccination recruits few new T cells.

Germline CDR1 reads LGHDT; CDR2 reads YNNKEL (reference sequence). The length of the CDR3 is 21 residues. Trimming at V came to 0 bases and at J to 9 bases, leaving 24 bases not matched to a gene. MiXCR was run by TCRdb on the RT-PCR reads, yielding one entry per CDR3 protein. The data hold hundreds of thousands of distinct CDR3 sequences, with around 8% observed a single time. In the case of this clonotype: Its antigen is currently unknown.

J is TRBJ2-3 and V is TRBV3-1, with 10 bases matching TRBD2. The origin of this receptor is a man aged 50 to 75 who received an inactivated influenza vaccine. Sequencing used PBMCs from blood, obtained around 2 years after vaccination. The CDR3 bases are TGTGCCAGCAGCCAAGATAAGTCTAGGTGGTTAGCGGGAGGTCGCATTGACACGCAGTATTTT. Translation: CASSQDKSRWLAGGRIDTQYF.